This passage covers 6 T cell receptor beta chains from one sample sequenced in a study of cytomegalovirus exposure and HLA in healthy donors. Method: immunoSEQ multiplex PCR; TCRdb's copy keeps in-frame clones and lacks some. The data contain about 100,000 clones, about 95% of them seen just once; the ten biggest clones take up roughly 0.9%. Sequencing input: PBMCs. The receptors originated from a young woman in good health and CMV-seronegative.

J is TRBJ2-7 and V is TRBV4-1; 9 bases are shared with TRBD1. The CDR3 runs to 15 residues. Germline trimming cut 2 bases from V and 5 bases from J; bases unmatched to any gene: 7. The V gene's germline CDR1 is MGHRA and CDR2 YSYEKL. CDR3 sequence: CASSQPRDREDEQYF. DNA of the CDR3: TGCGCCAGCAGCCAACCCCGGGACAGGGAAGACGAGCAGTACTTC.

The CDR3 sequence is CASSLLFDEQFF. CDR3 bases: TGTGCCAGCAGCTTATTATTTGATGAGCAGTTCTTC. The chain recombines TRBV7-9 with TRBJ2-1; D unresolved. Germline CDR1 reads SEHNR; CDR2 reads FQNEAQ (reference sequence). The V gene lost 2 bases and the J gene lost 8 bases, with 7 bases spanning the gap. The CDR3 has 12 amino acids. Filled out from reference TRBV7-9 and TRBJ2-1, the complete variable domain reads DTGVSQNPRHKITKRGQNVTFRCDPISEHNRLYWYRQTLGQGPEFLTYFQNEAQLEKSRLLSDRFSAERPKGSFSTLEIQRTEQGDSAMYLCASSLLFDEQFFGPGTRLTVL.

The V gene is TRBV20-1, the J gene TRBJ2-5; D remains unclear. Per the germline V gene, CDR1 is DFQATT and CDR2 is SNEGSKA (reference sequence). The CDR3 runs 10 residues. CDR3 in amino acids: CSGLLETQYF. The CDR3 coding sequence is TGCAGCGGTTTGTTGGAGACCCAGTACTTC.

The chain recombines TRBV5-6 with TRBJ1-2, with D unclear. The CDR3 consists of 13 residues. Trimming left V 4 bases short and J 0 bases short, with 7 bases between. Germline lookup yields CDR1 SGHDT and CDR2 YYEEEE. In DNA form, the CDR3 reads TGTGCCAGCAGCCCCGGGGCTAACTATGGCTACACCTTC. As protein: CASSPGANYGYTF.

This chain connects TRBV11-2 to TRBJ2-3; TRBD2 agrees at 12 bases. CDR3 size: 16 residues. The V and J ends lost 1 base and 6 bases, in that order; junction bases with no gene match: 5. Germline V gene sequence: CDR1 SGHAT, CDR2 FQNNGV. The CDR3 DNA sequence: TGTGCCAGCAGCTTAGGACTAGCGGGGGCGTTGGATACGCAGTATTTT. Translated: CASSLGLAGALDTQYF.

This sequence joins TRBV6-6 and TRBJ1-1; D unclear. Germline CDR1 and CDR2: MNHNY and SVGAGI (reference sequence). CDR3 size: 13 residues. V lost 2 bases and J 5 bases, leaving 9 bases between the germline ends. CDR3 sequence: CASSYPGETEAFF. The CDR3 DNA is TGTGCCAGCAGTTACCCGGGAGAGACTGAAGCTTTCTTT.